Sequencing of this TCR beta chain was carried out in a study of shared clonotypes between healthy human individuals. Study-level findings and limits: Shared clonotypes across all four donors exceeded non-shared ones in generation probability.

Germline loops: CDR1 MNHEY, CDR2 SMNVEV (reference sequence). The CDR3 extends over 16 amino acids. The V segment lost 5 bases and the J segment 2 bases; nucleotides outside the gene matches: 7. Naive CD8 populations comprised CD45RO-negative cells positively selected for CCR7, excluding terminally differentiated effector memory CD45RA+ cells. Turning to this clone: What it binds is unknown.

The method was immunoSEQ multiplex PCR; TCRdb's version includes in-frame clones alone and lacks a portion of them. The data hold about 2.1 million clones, with around 93% observed a single time. The chain carries TRBV27 and TRBJ2-3, with 10 bases matching TRBD1. This clonotype was obtained from a man aged 18-30 years in good health. Some clones in this sample may be carry-over from other donors' samples. Sequenced material: naive CD8+ T cells from PBMCs. In DNA form, the CDR3 reads TGTGCCAGCAGTCCCCGACAGGGGGCCCTCACAGATACGCAGTATTTT. It translates to CASSPRQGALTDTQYF.